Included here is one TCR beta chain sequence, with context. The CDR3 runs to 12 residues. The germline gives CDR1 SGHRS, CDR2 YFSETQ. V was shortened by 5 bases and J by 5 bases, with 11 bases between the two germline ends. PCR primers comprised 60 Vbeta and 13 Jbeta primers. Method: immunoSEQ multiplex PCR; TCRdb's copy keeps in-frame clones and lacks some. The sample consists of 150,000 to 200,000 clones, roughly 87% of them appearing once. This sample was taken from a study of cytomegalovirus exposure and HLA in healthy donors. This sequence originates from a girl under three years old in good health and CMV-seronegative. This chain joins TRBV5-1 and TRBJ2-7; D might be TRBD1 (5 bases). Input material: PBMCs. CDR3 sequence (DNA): TGCGCCAGCAGACAGGAAAACCACGAGCAGTACTTC. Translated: CASRQENHEQYF. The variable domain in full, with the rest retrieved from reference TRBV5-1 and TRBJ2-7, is KAGVTQTPRYLIKTRGQQVTLSCSPISGHRSVSWYQQTPGQGLQFLFEYFSETQRNKGNFPGRFSGRQFSNSRSEMNVSTLELGDSALYLCASRQENHEQYFGPGTRLTVT.